Only a few counts were recorded for the clone carrying this TCR beta chain. Its specificity is not known. CDR1 is LGHDT, CDR2 YNNKEL, per germline (reference sequence). The CDR3 extends over 15 amino acids. V lost 2 bases to trimming and J lost 1 base, with 9 bases between them. The sample belongs to a study of breast tumors, draining lymph nodes, adjacent tissues. The study's findings and limits: Findings are consistent with lymph node origin and intratumoral expansion of most tumor T cells. Tumor TCR diversity was below lymph nodes but above nontumor tissue. Luminal-like breast cancer showed significantly higher tumor–nontumor repertoire similarity than basal-like. Data only fit, rather than demonstrated, lymph node origin of most tumor T cells.

TCRdb itself ran the multiplex PCR reads through MiXCR, one entry per CDR3 protein. The table has 200,000 to 300,000 distinct CDR3 sequences, around 31% seen once. Samples came from axillary lymph nodes draining the breast cancer. V is TRBV3-1 and J is TRBJ2-1; unclear D gene. Sequenced: axillary lymph node tissue. The receptor comes from a female donor with breast cancer. Some clones in this sample may be carry-over from other donors' samples. CDR3 in amino acids: CASSQNLGSYNEQFF. As DNA, the CDR3 is TGTGCCAGCAGCCAAAACCTCGGATCCTACAATGAGCAGTTCTTC.